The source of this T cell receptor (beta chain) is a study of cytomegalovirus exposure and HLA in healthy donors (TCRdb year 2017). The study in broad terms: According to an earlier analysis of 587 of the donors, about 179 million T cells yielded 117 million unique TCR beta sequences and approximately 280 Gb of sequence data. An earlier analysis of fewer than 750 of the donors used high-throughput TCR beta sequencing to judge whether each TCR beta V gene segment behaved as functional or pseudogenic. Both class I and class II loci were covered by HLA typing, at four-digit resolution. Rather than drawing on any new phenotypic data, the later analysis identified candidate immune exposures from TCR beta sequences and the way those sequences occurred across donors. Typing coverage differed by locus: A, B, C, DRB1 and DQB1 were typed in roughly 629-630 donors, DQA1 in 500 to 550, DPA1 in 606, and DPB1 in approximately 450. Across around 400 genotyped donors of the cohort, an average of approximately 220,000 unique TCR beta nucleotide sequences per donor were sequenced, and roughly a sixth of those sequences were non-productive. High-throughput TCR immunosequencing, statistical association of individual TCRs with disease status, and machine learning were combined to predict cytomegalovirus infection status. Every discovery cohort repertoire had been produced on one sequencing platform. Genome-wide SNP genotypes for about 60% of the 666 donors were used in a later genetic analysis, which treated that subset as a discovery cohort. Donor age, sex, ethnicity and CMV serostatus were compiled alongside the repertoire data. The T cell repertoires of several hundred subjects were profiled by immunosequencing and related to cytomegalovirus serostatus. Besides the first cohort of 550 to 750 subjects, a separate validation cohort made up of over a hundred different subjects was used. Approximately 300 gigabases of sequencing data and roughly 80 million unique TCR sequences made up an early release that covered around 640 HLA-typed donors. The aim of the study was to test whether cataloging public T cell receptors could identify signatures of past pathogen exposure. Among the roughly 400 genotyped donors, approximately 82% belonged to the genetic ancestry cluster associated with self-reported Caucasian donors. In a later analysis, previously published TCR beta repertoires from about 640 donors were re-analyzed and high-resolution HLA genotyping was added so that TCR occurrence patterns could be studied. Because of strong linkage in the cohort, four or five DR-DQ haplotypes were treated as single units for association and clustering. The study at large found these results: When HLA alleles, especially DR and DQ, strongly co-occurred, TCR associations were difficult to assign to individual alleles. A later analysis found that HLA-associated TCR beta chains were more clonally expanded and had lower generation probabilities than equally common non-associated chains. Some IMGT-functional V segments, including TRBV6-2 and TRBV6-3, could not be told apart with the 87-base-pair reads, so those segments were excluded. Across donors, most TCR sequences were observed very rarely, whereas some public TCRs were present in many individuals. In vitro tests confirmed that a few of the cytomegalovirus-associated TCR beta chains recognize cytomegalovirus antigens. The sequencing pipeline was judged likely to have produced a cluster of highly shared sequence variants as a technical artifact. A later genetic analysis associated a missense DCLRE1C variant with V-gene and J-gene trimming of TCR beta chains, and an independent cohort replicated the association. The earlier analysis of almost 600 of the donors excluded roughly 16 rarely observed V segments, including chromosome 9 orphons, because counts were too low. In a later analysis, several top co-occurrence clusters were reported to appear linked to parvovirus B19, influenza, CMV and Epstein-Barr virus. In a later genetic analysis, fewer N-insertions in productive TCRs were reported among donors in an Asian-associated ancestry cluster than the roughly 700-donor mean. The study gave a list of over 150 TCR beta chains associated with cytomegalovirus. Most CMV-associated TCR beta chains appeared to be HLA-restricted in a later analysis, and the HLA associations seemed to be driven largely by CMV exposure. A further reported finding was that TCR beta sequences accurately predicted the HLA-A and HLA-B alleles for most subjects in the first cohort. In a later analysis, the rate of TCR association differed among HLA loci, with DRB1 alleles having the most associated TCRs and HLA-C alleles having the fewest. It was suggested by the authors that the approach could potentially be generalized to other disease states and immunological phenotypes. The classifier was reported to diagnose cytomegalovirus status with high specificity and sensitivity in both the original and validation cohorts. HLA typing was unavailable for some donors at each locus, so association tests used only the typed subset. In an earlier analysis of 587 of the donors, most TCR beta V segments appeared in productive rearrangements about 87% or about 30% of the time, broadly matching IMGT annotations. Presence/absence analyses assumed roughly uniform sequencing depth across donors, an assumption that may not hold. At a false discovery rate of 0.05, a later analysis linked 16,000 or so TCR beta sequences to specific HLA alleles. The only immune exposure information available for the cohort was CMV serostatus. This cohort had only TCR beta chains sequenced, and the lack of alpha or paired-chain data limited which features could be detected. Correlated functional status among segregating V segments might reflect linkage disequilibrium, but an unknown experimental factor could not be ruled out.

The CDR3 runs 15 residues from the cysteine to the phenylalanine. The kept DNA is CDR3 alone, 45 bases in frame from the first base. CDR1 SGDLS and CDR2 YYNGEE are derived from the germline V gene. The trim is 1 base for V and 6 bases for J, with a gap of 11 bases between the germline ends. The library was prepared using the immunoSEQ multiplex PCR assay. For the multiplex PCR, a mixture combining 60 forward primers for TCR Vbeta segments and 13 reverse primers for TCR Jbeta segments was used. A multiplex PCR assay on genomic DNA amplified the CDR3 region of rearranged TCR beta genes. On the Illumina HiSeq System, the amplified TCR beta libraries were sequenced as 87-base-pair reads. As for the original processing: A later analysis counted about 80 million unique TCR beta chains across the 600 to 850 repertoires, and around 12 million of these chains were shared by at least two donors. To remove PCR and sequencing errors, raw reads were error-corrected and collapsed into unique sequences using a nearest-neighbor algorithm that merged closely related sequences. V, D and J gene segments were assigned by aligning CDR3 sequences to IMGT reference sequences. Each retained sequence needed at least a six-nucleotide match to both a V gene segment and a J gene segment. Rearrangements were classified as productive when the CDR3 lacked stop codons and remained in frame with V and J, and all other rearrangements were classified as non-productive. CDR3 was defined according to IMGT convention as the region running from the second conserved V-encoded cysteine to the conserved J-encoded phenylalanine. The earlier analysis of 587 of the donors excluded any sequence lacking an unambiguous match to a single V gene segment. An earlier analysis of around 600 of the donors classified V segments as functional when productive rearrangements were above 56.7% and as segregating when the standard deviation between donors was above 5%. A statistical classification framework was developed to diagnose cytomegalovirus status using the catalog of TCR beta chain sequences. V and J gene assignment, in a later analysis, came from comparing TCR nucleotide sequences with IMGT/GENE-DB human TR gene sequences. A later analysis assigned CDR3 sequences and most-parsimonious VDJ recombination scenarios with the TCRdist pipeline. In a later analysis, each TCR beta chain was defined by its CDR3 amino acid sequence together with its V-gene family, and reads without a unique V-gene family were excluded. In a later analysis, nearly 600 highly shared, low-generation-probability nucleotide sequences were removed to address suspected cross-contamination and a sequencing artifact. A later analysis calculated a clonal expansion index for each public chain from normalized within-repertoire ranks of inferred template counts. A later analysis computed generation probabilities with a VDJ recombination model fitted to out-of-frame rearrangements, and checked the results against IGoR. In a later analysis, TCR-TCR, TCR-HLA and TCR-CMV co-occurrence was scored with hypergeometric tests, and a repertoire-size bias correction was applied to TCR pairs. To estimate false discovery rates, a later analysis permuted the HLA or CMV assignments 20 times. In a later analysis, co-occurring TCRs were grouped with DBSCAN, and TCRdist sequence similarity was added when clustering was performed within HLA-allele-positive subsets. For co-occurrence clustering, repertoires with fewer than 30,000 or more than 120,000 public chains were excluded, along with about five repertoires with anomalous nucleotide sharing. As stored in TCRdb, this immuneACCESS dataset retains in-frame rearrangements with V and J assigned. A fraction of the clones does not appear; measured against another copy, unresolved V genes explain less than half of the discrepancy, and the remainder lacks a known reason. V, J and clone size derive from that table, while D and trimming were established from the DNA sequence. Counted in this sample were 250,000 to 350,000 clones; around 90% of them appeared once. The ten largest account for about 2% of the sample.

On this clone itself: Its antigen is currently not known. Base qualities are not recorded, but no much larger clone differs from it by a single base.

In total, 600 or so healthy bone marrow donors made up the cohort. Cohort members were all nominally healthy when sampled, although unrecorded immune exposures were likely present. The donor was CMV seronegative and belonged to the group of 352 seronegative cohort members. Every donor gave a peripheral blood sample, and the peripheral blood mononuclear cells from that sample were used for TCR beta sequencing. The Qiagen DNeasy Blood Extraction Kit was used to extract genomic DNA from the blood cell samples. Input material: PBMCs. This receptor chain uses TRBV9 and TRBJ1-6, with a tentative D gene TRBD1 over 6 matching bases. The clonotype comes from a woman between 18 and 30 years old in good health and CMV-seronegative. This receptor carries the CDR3 CASSVQGSGNSPLHF. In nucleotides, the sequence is TGTGCCAGCAGCGTACAGGGGAGTGGTAATTCACCCCTCCACTTT.